Reported below is one T cell receptor (beta chain). Its recognized antigen is unknown. No much larger clonotype is one base removed from it; base qualities were not supplied. The sample originates from a study of radiotherapy plus CTLA-4 blockade in lung cancer (dated by TCRdb to the late 2010s). At the level of the whole study: Among the enrolled patients, 15% to 20% had an objective response, and 25% to 40% reached disease control. On the study overall, not on this receptor specifically: TCR clones derived from tumors expanded in peripheral blood after treatment with radiotherapy and ipilimumab. Early dynamic changes in blood T cell clones, together with increased serum interferon-beta after radiation, were reported as the strongest predictors of response.

The study evaluated CTLA-4 blockade (ipilimumab) given together with focal radiation therapy in patients who had chemo-refractory metastatic non-small-cell lung cancer. The method was the immunoSEQ multiplex PCR assay. TCRdb stores this immuneACCESS table with in-frame sequences only. Part of the clones is absent; in the studies checked, under half of the shortfall reflects unresolved V genes, and no reason is known for the rest. This sample has 90,000 to 150,000 clones in its table, and approximately 84% of those were observed once. Approximately 5.5% of the sample is taken by the ten largest. The CDR1 and CDR2 encoded by the germline V gene (reference sequence) are GTSNPN and SVGIG. From its cysteine to its phenylalanine, the CDR3 spans 13 amino acids. Just CDR3 DNA is preserved here, 39 bases in frame from base 1. V is cut back by 3 bases and J by 6 bases, with 2 bases in the junction unmatched.

The chain uses TRBV30 and TRBJ2-4, with 10 middle bases fitting TRBD1. This sequence was found in a human donor with non-small cell lung cancer who had a partial response to radiotherapy plus ipilimumab. Sequenced material: peripheral blood, taken from a patient treated with radiotherapy plus ipilimumab. The CDR3 is CAWSGDRGNIQYF. The base sequence is TGTGCCTGGAGCGGGGACAGGGGAAACATTCAGTACTTC.